This T cell receptor (beta chain) stems from a study of T-cell reconstitution after alpha-beta-depleted transplantation in children. The study, taken as a whole, reports: Surviving recipient T cells and thymic progenitors underlay high day-60 TCRbeta diversity in some patients.

Worth noting for this clonotype: Its target is unknown.

The CDR3 contains 15 residues. V lost 4 bases, J lost 8 bases, and 4 bases stayed unmatched. Germline V gene sequence: CDR1 LNHNV, CDR2 YYDKDF (reference sequence). A TCRbeta library incorporating unique molecular identifiers was prepared. TCRdb ran MiXCR on the PCR reads and lists one entry per CDR3 protein. Among more than 200,000 distinct CDR3 sequences listed, approximately 17% were seen once. The receptor was derived from a male patient aged 2 to 9 who had a stem cell transplant for acute lymphoblastic leukemia, so the T cells may come from the graft donor. The sample was PBMCs, mostly from graft donor cells, taken 360 days after TCRalphabeta/CD19-depleted stem cell transplant. This sequence joins TRBV15 and TRBJ1-6; TRBD1 agrees at 11 bases. CDR3 nucleotide sequence: TGTGCCACCAGCATGAGGACAGGGGGCTATTCACCCCTCCACTTT. Translated: CATSMRTGGYSPLHF.